This T cell receptor (beta chain) was recovered during a study of blood T cell repertoires in COVID-19. Germline V lookup: CDR1 MNHEY, CDR2 SVGEGT. The V and J ends lost 2 bases and 2 bases respectively, with 13 bases between them. This CDR3 is built from 17 residues. Sequencing used immunoSEQ multiplex PCR; TCRdb keeps in-frame clones, though not all of them. The data show roughly 58,000 clones, roughly two thirds seen once. Material: PBMCs or T cells enriched from blood (not recorded which). The rearrangement links TRBV6-2 or TRBV6-3 to TRBJ2-6, with D possibly TRBD1 on 5 matching bases. The sequence came from an older woman who had been exposed to COVID-19. CDR3 region: CASSYRRPGTGANVLTF. CDR3 bases: TGTGCCAGCAGTTACCGAAGACCAGGGACTGGGGCCAACGTCCTGACTTTC.